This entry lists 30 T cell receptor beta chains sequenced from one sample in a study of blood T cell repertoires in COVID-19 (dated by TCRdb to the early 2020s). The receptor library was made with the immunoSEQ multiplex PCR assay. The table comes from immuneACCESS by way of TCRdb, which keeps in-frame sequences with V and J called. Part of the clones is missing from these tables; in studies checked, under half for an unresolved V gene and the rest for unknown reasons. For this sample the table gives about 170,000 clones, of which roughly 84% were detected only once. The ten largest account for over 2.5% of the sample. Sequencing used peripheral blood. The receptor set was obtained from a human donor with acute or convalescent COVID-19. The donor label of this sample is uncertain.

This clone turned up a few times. CDR3 sequence reads: CASSASSGGHNEQFF. CDR3 DNA sequence: TGTGCCAGCAGCGCCAGTAGCGGAGGCCACAATGAGCAGTTCTTC. The chain recombines TRBV3-1 (or the pseudogene TRBV3-2) with TRBJ2-1; D is possibly TRBD2 (6 bases). Trimming removed 5 bases from V and 5 bases from J, with 16 bases in between. From germline, CDR1 is LGHDT and CDR2 YNNKEL (reference sequence). CDR3 length: 15 amino acids.

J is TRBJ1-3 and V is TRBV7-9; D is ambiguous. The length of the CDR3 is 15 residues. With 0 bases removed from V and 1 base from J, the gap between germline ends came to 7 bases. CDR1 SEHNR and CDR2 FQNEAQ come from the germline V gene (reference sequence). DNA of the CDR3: TGTGCCAGCAGCTTAGCGCCGGGGTCTGGAAACACCATATATTTT. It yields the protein CASSLAPGSGNTIYF.

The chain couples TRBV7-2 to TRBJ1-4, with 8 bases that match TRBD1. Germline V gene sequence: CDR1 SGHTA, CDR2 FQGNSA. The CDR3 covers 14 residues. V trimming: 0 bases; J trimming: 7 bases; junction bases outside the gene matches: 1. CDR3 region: CASSLATGGEKLFF. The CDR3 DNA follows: TGTGCCAGCAGCTTAGCTACAGGGGGTGAAAAACTGTTTTTT.

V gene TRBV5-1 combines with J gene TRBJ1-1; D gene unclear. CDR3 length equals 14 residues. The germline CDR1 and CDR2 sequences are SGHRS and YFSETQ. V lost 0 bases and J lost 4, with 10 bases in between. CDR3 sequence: CASSLALQVTEAFF. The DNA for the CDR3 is TGCGCCAGCAGCTTGGCCCTCCAGGTCACTGAAGCTTTCTTT.

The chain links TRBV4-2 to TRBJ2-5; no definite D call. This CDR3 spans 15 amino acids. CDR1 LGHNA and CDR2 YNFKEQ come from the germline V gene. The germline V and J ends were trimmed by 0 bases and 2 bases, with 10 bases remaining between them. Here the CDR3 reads CASSQDSLEQETQYF. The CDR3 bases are TGTGCCAGCAGCCAAGATTCTTTGGAGCAAGAGACCCAGTACTTC.

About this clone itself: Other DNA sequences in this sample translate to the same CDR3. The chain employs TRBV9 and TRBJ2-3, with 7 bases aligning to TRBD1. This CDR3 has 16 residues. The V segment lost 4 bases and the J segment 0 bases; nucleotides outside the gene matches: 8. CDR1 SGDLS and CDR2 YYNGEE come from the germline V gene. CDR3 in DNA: TGTGCCAGCAGCCCAGGGACAGCGCCAAGCACAGATACGCAGTATTTT. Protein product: CASSPGTAPSTDTQYF.

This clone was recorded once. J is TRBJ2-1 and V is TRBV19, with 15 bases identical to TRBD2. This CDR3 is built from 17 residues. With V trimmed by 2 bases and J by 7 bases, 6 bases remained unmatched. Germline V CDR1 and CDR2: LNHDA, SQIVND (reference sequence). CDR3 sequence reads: CASSIRTSGRAGNEQFF. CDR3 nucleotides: TGTGCCAGTAGTATAAGGACTAGCGGGAGGGCCGGGAATGAGCAGTTCTTC.

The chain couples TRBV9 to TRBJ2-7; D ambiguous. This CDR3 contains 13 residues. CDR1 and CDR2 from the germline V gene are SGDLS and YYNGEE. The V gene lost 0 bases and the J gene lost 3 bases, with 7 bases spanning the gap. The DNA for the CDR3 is TGTGCCAGCAGCGTAGGAGGTAGCTACGAGCAGTACTTC. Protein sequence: CASSVGGSYEQYF. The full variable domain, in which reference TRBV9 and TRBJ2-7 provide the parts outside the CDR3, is DSGVTQTPKHLITATGQRVTLRCSPRSGDLSVYWYQQSLDQGLQFLIQYYNGEERAKGNILERFSAQQFPDLHSELNLSSLELGDSALYFCASSVGGSYEQYFGPGTRLTVT.

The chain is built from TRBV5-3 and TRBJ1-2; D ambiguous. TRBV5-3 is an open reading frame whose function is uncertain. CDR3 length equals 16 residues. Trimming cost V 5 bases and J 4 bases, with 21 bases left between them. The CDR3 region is CARSIPHEGMGYGYTF. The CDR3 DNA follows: TGTGCCAGAAGTATCCCACACGAGGGTATGGGCTATGGCTACACCTTC.

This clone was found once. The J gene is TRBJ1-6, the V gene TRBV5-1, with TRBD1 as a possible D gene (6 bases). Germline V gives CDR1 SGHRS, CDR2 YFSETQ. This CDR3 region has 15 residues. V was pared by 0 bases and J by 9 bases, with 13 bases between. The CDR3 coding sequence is TGCGCCAGCAGCTTGGATCCAGGGGATAGTTCACCCCTCCACTTT. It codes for CASSLDPGDSSPLHF.

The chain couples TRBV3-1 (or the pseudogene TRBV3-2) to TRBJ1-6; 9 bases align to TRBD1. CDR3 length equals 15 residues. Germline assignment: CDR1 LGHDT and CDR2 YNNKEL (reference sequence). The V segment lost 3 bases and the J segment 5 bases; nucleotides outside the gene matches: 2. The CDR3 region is CASSHRDRDNSPLHF. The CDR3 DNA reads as TGTGCCAGCAGCCACCGGGACAGGGATAATTCACCCCTCCACTTT.

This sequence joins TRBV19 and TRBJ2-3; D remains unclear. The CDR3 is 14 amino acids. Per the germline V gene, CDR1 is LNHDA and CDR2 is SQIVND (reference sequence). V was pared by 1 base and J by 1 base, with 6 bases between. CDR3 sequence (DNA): TGTGCCAGTAGTATAGGAGTCCGCACAGATACGCAGTATTTT. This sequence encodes CASSIGVRTDTQYF. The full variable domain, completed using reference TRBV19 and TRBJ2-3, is DGGITQSPKYLFRKEGQNVTLSCEQNLNHDAMYWYRQDPGQGLRLIYYSQIVNDFQKGDIAEGYSVSREKKESFPLTVTSAQKNPTAFYLCASSIGVRTDTQYFGPGTRLTVL.

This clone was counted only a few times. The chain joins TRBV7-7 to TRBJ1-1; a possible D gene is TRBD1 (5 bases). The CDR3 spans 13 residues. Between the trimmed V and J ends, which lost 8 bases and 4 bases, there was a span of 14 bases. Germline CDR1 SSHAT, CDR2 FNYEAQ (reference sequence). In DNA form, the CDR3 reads TGTGCCAGCTCCCCTCTAGGGGTCACTGAAGCTTTCTTT. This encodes CASSPLGVTEAFF.

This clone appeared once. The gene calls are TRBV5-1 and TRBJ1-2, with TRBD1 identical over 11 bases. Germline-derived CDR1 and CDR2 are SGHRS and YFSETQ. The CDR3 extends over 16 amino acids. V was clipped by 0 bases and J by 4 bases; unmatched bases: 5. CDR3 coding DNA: TGCGCCAGCAGCTTGGCCAGGACAGGGGGCTCCTATGGCTACACCTTC. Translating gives CASSLARTGGSYGYTF.

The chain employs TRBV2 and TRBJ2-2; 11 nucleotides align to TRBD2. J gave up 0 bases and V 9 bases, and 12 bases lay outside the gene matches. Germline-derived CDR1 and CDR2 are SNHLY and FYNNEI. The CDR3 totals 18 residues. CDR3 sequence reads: CASSLSSGRAPNTGELFF. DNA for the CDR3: TGTGCCAGTAGCCTAAGTAGCGGGAGGGCTCCGAACACCGGGGAGCTGTTTTTT.

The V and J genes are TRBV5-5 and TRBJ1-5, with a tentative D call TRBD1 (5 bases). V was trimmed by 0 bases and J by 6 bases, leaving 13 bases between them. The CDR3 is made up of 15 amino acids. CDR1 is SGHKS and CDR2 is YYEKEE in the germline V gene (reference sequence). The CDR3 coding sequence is TGTGCCAGCAGCTTGGAGGGGAACGTGGGTCAGCCCCAGCATTTT. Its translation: CASSLEGNVGQPQHF.

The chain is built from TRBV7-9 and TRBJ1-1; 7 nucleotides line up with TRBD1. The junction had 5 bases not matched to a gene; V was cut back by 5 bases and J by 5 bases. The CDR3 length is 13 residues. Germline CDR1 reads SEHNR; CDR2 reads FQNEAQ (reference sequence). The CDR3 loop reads CASSPKDRTEAFF. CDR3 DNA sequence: TGTGCCAGCAGCCCAAAGGACAGGACTGAAGCTTTCTTT.

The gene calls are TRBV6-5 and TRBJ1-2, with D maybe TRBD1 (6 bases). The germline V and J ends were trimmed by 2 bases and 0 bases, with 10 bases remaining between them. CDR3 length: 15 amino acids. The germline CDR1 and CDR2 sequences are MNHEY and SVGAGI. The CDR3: CASSYHGQTNYGYTF. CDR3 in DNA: TGTGCCAGCAGTTACCACGGACAGACTAACTATGGCTACACCTTC.

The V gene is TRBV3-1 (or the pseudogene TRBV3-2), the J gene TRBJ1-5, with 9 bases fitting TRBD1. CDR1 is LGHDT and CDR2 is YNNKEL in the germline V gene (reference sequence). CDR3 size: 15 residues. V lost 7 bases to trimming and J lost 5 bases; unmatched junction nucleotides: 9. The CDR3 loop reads CASTPGQGGHQPQHF. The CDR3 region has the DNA TGTGCCAGCACCCCGGGACAGGGTGGGCATCAGCCCCAGCATTTT.

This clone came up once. The CDR3 DNA is TGTGCCAGCAGCTTAGAGCGGGACAGGGCACTCGAGCAGTACTTC. This sequence encodes CASSLERDRALEQYF. V and J are TRBV7-9 and TRBJ2-7, with 9 bases that match TRBD1. The CDR3 length is 15 residues. V lost 1 base, J lost 6 bases, and 7 bases stayed unmatched. Germline CDR1 is SEHNR and CDR2 is FQNEAQ (reference sequence).

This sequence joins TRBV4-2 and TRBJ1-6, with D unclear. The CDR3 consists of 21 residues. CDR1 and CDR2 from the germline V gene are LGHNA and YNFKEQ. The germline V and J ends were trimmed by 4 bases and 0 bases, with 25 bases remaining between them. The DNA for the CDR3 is TGTGCCAGCAGCCTTATTCCCTCCGGCGGCCCTTCGAGCTCCTATAATTCACCCCTCCACTTT. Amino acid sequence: CASSLIPSGGPSSSYNSPLHF.

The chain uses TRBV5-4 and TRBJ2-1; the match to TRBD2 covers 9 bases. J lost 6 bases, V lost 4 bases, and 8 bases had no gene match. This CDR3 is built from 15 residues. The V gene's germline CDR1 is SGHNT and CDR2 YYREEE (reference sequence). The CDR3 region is CASSPTGTSLNEQFF. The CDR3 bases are TGTGCCAGCAGCCCGACCGGGACTAGCCTCAATGAGCAGTTCTTC.

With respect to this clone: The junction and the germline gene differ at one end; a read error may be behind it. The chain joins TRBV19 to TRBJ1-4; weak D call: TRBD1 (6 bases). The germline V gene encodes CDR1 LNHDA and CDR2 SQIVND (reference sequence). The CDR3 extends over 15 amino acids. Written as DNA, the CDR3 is TGTGCCAGTAACGCCCCCGGGACACATAATGAGAAACTGTTTTTT. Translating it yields CASNAPGTHNEKLFF.

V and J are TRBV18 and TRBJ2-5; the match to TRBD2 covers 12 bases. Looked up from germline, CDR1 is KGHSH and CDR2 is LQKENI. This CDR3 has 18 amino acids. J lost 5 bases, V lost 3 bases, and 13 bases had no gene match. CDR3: CASSPIPTASGGAETQYF. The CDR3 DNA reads TGTGCCAGCTCACCTATCCCCACGGCTAGCGGGGGGGCTGAGACCCAGTACTTC.

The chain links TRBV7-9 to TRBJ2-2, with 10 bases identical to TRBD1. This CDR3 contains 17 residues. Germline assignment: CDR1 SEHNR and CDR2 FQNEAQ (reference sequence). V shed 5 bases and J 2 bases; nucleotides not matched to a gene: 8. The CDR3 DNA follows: TGTGCCAGCAGCCGGATCGGACAGGGGGTTAACACCGGGGAGCTGTTTTTT. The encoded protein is CASSRIGQGVNTGELFF.

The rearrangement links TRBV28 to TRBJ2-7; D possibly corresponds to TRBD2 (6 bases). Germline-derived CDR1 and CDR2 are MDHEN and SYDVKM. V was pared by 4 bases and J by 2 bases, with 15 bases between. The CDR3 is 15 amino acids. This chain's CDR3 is CASSSPGLLTYEQYF. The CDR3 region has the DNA TGTGCCAGCAGTTCTCCGGGACTGTTAACCTACGAGCAGTACTTC.

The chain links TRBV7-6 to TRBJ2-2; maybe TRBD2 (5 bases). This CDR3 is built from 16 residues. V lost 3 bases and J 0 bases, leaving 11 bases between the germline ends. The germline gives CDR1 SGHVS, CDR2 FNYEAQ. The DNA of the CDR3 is TGTGCCAGCAGCTTCGGTCTGGGAGCGAACACCGGGGAGCTGTTTTTT. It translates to CASSFGLGANTGELFF.

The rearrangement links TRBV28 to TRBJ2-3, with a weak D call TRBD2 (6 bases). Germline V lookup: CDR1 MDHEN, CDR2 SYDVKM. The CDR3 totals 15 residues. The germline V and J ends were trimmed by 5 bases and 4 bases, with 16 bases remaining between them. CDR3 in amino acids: CASSPGTAPADTQYF. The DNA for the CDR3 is TGTGCCAGCAGTCCCGGGACTGCCCCAGCAGATACGCAGTATTTT.

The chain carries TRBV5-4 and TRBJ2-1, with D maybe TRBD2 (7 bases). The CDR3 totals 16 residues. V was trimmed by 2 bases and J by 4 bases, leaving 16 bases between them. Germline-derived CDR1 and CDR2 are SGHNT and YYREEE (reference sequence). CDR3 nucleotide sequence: TGTGCCAGCAGCTTAGGGGGAGCGGGGTCGTACAATGAGCAGTTCTTC. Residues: CASSLGGAGSYNEQFF.

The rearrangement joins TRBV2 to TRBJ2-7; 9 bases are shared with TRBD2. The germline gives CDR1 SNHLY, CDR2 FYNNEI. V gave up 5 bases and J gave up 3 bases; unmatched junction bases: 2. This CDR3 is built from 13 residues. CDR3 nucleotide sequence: TGTGCCAGCAGTTATAGCGGGGGCTACGAGCAGTACTTC. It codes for CASSYSGGYEQYF.